These 3 T cell receptor beta chains share one sample of origin, sequenced in a study of blood T cell repertoires in COVID-19. The method was immunoSEQ multiplex PCR; TCRdb's version includes in-frame clones alone and lacks a portion of them. The sample contains over 55,000 clones, almost 85% of which appear only once. Material: peripheral blood. The source is a man over 45 with active COVID-19.

The chain links TRBV4-1 to TRBJ1-4, with 10 bases fitting TRBD1. The CDR3 has 15 amino acids. The trim removed 1 base at V and 5 bases at J, leaving 1 base unmatched. Germline V gene lookup returns CDR1 MGHRA and CDR2 YSYEKL. The CDR3 bases are TGCGCCAGCAGCCAAGGGGACAGGGGAAATGAAAAACTGTTTTTT. This codes for CASSQGDRGNEKLFF.

This chain joins TRBV19 and TRBJ1-1; TRBD1 might be the D (5 bases). Trimming cost V 5 bases and J 1 base, with 17 bases left between them. This CDR3 contains 16 residues. The germline gives CDR1 LNHDA, CDR2 SQIVND (reference sequence). The DNA for the CDR3 is TGTGCCAGTAGTCCTCCGGGGGGTCCATGGAACACTGAAGCTTTCTTT. Protein: CASSPPGGPWNTEAFF.

V and J are TRBV5-1 and TRBJ2-5, with 8 positions matching TRBD1. CDR1 and CDR2 (germline): SGHRS, YFSETQ. Germline trimming cut 9 bases from V and 2 bases from J; bases unmatched to any gene: 9. The CDR3 contains 14 residues. The CDR3 DNA follows: TGCGCCACCACCACAGGGGGGACGCAAGAGACCCAGTACTTC. Protein product: CATTTGGTQETQYF.